Listed below are T cell receptor beta chains from one sample, sequenced in a study of tumor and adjacent non-tumor tissue in lung cancer. TCRdb re-analysed the multiplex PCR reads in MiXCR, keeping a single row per CDR3 protein. The sample holds 98,000 or so distinct CDR3 sequences, 75% to 90% seen once. The sample comprised distant non-tumor lung tissue. These receptor sequences come from a man in his fifties or sixties with small cell lung cancer. The CDR3 runs from the conserved cysteine through the conserved F or W.

TRBJ2-7 | TRBV11-2 | CASSLIYEQYF
TRBJ2-5 | TRBV21-1 | CACSKYIRTEYQETQYF
TRBJ1-4 | TRBV6-9 | CASSSKTNEKLFF
TRBJ2-1 | TRBV11-2 | CARSLEAGLLERFF
TRBJ1-5 | TRBV6-6 | CTSSRNGGGQPQHF
TRBJ1-5 | TRBV4-1 | CASSQERTGVRPQHF
TRBJ2-4 | TRBV6-6 | CASSSDGIAKNIQYF
TRBJ1-2 | TRBV6-5 | CDSSYLVGVRDYGYTF
TRBJ1-2 | TRBV30 | CACLSRTNFGYTF
TRBJ2-1 | TRBV6-1 | CVSKPGTSGRGEQFF
TRBJ2-2 | TRBV7-9 | CASSLRQGNTGELFF
TRBJ2-1 | TRBV11-2 | CASSLLARDHGVQFF
TRBJ2-1 | TRBV12-3/TRBV12-4 | CASDQLRGNEQFF
TRBJ2-5 | TRBV29-1 | CSVYNDRDRGETQYF
TRBJ2-5 | TRBV11-2 | CASSFTQGLALETQYF
TRBJ2-7 | TRBV29-1 | CNVKERVYSYEQYF
TRBJ2-1 | TRBV11-2 | CASSLLFPLMVF
TRBJ2-5 | TRBV11-2 | CASSNGLGGTQYF
TRBJ1-1 | TRBV10-3 | CAICESFGQGASEAFF
TRBJ2-2 | TRBV6-6 | CACRTSNTGDLFF
TRBJ2-3 | TRBV6-5 | CTGRLRRGKGTDTQYF
TRBJ2-4 | TRBV18 | CASSLGTPARNIQYF
TRBJ2-7 | TRBV6-5 | CGSRPTGGYVYEQYF
TRBJ2-2 | TRBV4-2 | CVSSQEGGRTGELFF
TRBJ1-2 | TRBV30 | CAWTIKVPNYGYTF
TRBJ2-5 | TRBV5-4 | CASSLAGGIGVTQYF
TRBJ2-1 | TRBV6-4 | CASSELAHNEQFF
TRBJ2-7 | TRBV4-1 | CASSFDILYEQYF
TRBJ1-1 | TRBV7-3 | CASSFGMKTEAFF
TRBJ2-2 | TRBV4-1 | CASSSRTSGTNTGEPFF
TRBJ2-7 | TRBV6-2/TRBV6-3 | CASSYCFVDGTRDYEQYF
TRBJ2-5 | TRBV11-2 | CASSSPRGKGYF
TRBJ2-1 | TRBV12-3/TRBV12-4 | CANIFSGTEQFF